The clone carrying this T cell receptor beta chain was observed a few times. The antigen is undetermined. MiXCR was run by TCRdb on the RT-PCR reads, yielding one entry per CDR3 protein. Here the sample spans 710,000 or so distinct CDR3 sequences, 15% to 19% being singletons. The sample belongs to a study of response to subunit inactivated influenza vaccine. Overall study results and limits: A suggestion made by the authors is that each seasonal influenza vaccination recruits few new T cells.

The CDR3 runs 14 residues. CDR1 and CDR2 from the germline V gene are LGHDT and YNNKEL (reference sequence). The V gene end was trimmed by 4 bases and the J gene end by 5 bases; junction bases not matched to a gene: 6. Sequencing was performed on PBMCs from blood, taken 12 days after vaccination. This receptor was taken from a man in his fifties or sixties who received an inactivated influenza vaccine. V and J are TRBV3-1 and TRBJ2-3; TRBD1 agrees at 7 bases. The CDR3 protein is CASSPFSGGDTQYF. The CDR3 coding sequence is TGTGCCAGCAGCCCCTTCTCAGGGGGAGATACGCAGTATTTT.